This is a list of T cell receptor beta chains from one sample in a study of shared clonotypes between healthy human individuals. Assay used: immunoSEQ multiplex PCR; TCRdb lists only in-frame clones, some missing. The sample has under 130,000 clones, roughly 70% seen once. Sequenced input: memory CD8+ T cells sorted from blood. These receptors were obtained from a young woman in good health. The CDR3 runs from the conserved cysteine through the conserved F or W. D genes are given only for firm matches. Clone sizes are given selectively: once, few, many, or a class where the clone is expanded.

TRBD2	TRBV27	NA	TRBJ2-1	TGTGCCAGCAGTCAGACATCTAGCGGGAGGAGGAATGAGCAGTTCTTC	CASSQTSSGRRNEQFF
TRBD2	TRBV19	NA	TRBJ2-1	TGTGCCAGTAAGCGGCTAGCGGGTTACAATGAGCAGTTCTTC	CASKRLAGYNEQFF
NA	TRBV4-1	NA	TRBJ2-7	TGCGCCAGCAGCCATCCTTCAGGGTTACTCTCCTACGAGCAGTACTTC	CASSHPSGLLSYEQYF
NA	TRBV15	many	TRBJ2-3	TGTGCCACCGTGGGACGTGACAGTGCAGATACGCAGTATTTT	CATVGRDSADTQYF
TRBD1	TRBV5-1	NA	TRBJ2-1	TGCGCCAGCAGCTTGGGGGACAGAGACTACAATGAGCAGTTCTTC	CASSLGDRDYNEQFF
NA	TRBV7-6	NA	TRBJ2-1	TGTGCCAGCAGCTTAGACATGAGCTCCTACAATGAGCAGTTCTTC	CASSLDMSSYNEQFF
TRBD2	TRBV27	NA	TRBJ2-5	TGTGCCAGCAGGGGAGGGCTGGGGGAGACCCAGTACTTC	CASRGGLGETQYF
TRBD2	TRBV6-1	NA	TRBJ2-3	TGTGCCAGCAGTGAAGGGCTAGCGGGAGGGGGACTCACAGATACGCAGTATTTT	CASSEGLAGGGLTDTQYF
NA	TRBV9	NA	TRBJ1-1	TGTGCCAGCAGCGTTGGGGGTACGGACACTGAAGCTTTCTTT	CASSVGGTDTEAFF
NA	TRBV25-1	NA	TRBJ2-1	TGTGCCAGCGCCGCCGACGGCTCCTACAATGAGCAGTTCTTC	CASAADGSYNEQFF
TRBD2	TRBV2	NA	TRBJ2-1	TGTGCCAGCAGGCTCCCAACTAGCGGGAGGTCCTCATCCTACAATGAGCAGTTCTTC	CASRLPTSGRSSSYNEQFF
NA	TRBV4-2	NA	TRBJ2-5	TGTGCCAGCAGCCCGAGGGAGGGGGACCAAGAGACCCAGTACTTC	CASSPREGDQETQYF
TRBD2	TRBV6-1	NA	TRBJ2-7	TGTGCCAGCAGTGAAGGGCCAGCGGGGGCCTACGAGCAGTACTTC	CASSEGPAGAYEQYF
TRBD1	TRBV2	NA	TRBJ2-1	TGTGCCAGCAGTGGGCCTGGTGGGACAGGGCTGGGGAATGAGCAGTTCTTC	CASSGPGGTGLGNEQFF
NA	TRBV9	NA	TRBJ2-1	TGTGCCAGCAGCGTAGAGGCTGGCCCTCGGAATGAGCAGTTCTTC	CASSVEAGPRNEQFF
NA	TRBV6-1	NA	TRBJ2-2	TGTGCCAGCAGTGGGCAGGCGGACGGGGAGCTGTTTTTT	CASSGQADGELFF
NA	TRBV9	NA	TRBJ2-1	TGTGCCAGCAGCGAGCTCGGGAGACCCCCCTACAATGAGCAGTTCTTC	CASSELGRPPYNEQFF
NA	TRBV11-3	once	TRBJ2-7	TGTGCCAGCAGCCTACTATCATCGGGCGAGCAGTACTTC	CASSLLSSGEQYF
NA	TRBV7-8	NA	TRBJ1-5	TGTGCCAGCAGCGGGGACCCTGGCGGCAATCAGCCCCAGCATTTT	CASSGDPGGNQPQHF
TRBD2	TRBV5-1	NA	TRBJ2-7	TGCGCCAGCAGCTCGGGGGGGGTCCCCTACGAGCAGTACTTC	CASSSGGVPYEQYF
NA	TRBV23-1	NA	TRBJ1-5	TGCGCCAGCAGTCAATCGGCTCCGGGGGCAGCGGGCAATCAGCCCCAGCATTTT	CASSQSAPGAAGNQPQHF
NA	TRBV6-6	NA	TRBJ1-2	TGTGCCAGCAGTTACTGGCAGAACTATGGCTACACCTTC	CASSYWQNYGYTF
NA	TRBV2	few	TRBJ2-5	TGTGCCAGCAGTGAAGCTGGCAGGGCAGCAGGCGGGGAGACCCAGTACTTC	CASSEAGRAAGGETQYF
NA	TRBV28	NA	TRBJ2-2	TGTGCCAGCAGTCCTTATTACACCGGGGAGCTGTTTTTT	CASSPYYTGELFF
NA	TRBV11-2	NA	TRBJ2-5	TGTGCCAGCAGCTTAGATACAGGGCAGGGAGAGACCCAGTACTTC	CASSLDTGQGETQYF
NA	TRBV27	NA	TRBJ2-6	TGTGCCAGCAGTTTAACAGGGCCTATCTCTGGGGCCAACGTCCTGACTTTC	CASSLTGPISGANVLTF
NA	TRBV11-2	NA	TRBJ2-7	TGTGCCAGCAGCTTAGGTACGGGAGTCTACGAGCAGTACTTC	CASSLGTGVYEQYF
NA	TRBV5-4	NA	TRBJ2-7	TGTGCCAGCAGCTGGGGGGTCGAGGAGCAGTACTTC	CASSWGVEEQYF
NA	TRBV30	NA	TRBJ1-1	TGTGCCTGGTACGGGATGAACACTGAAGCTTTCTTT	CAWYGMNTEAFF
NA	TRBV15	NA	TRBJ2-7	TGTGCCACCAGCAGAGCGGGTCTCGGCTACGAGCAGTACTTC	CATSRAGLGYEQYF
TRBD2	TRBV5-6	NA	TRBJ2-7	TGTGCCAGCAGCCCGGGACTAGCGGCCTACGAGCAGTACTTC	CASSPGLAAYEQYF
TRBD2	TRBV7-9	many	TRBJ2-1	TGTGCCAGCAGCCCCAGCGGGGGAAGCTCCTACAATGAGCAGTTCTTC	CASSPSGGSSYNEQFF
NA	TRBV19	NA	TRBJ2-5	TGTGCCAGTAGCCTCGTCGGGGAAAGGGAGACCCAGTACTTC	CASSLVGERETQYF
TRBD2	TRBV29-1	many	TRBJ2-7	TGCAGCGGACTAGCGGGAAATAGGGAGACCTACGAGCAGTACTTC	CSGLAGNRETYEQYF
TRBD2	TRBV9	once	TRBJ2-7	TGTGCCAGCAGCCCTCGTAGCCTTCGACTAGCGGGATTCAACGAGCAGTACTTC	CASSPRSLRLAGFNEQYF
NA	TRBV28	NA	TRBJ2-7	TGTGCCAGCAGTCCCCGCCCCTACGAGCAGTACTTC	CASSPRPYEQYF
NA	TRBV7-9	NA	TRBJ2-7	TGTGCCAGCAGCTTATTCGTGACCCACGAGCAGTACTTC	CASSLFVTHEQYF
NA	TRBV29-1	many	TRBJ2-6	TGCAGCGTTGAACAGGGGACCTCTGGGGCCAACGTCCTGACTTTC	CSVEQGTSGANVLTF
NA	TRBV29-1	NA	TRBJ2-2	TGCAGCGGTCTAAAGAACACCGGGGAGCTGTTTTTT	CSGLKNTGELFF
NA	TRBV15	once	TRBJ2-1	TGTGCCACCAGCGGACGGACCAGGTGGCTTGGCAATGAGCAGTTCTTC	CATSGRTRWLGNEQFF
TRBD1	TRBV6-4	NA	TRBJ2-3	TGTGCCAGCAGTGAAGGGCAGGGGGCCACAGATACGCAGTATTTT	CASSEGQGATDTQYF
NA	TRBV30	NA	TRBJ1-1	TGTGCCTGGAGTTCAGTCGGACAAATGAACACTGAAGCTTTCTTT	CAWSSVGQMNTEAFF
NA	TRBV7-7	NA	TRBJ2-7	TGTGCCAGCAGCTTGGGGACGCAGTACGAGCAGTACTTC	CASSLGTQYEQYF
TRBD1	TRBV6-1	NA	TRBJ1-2	TGTGCCAGCAGTGCCGGACAGGATTATGGCTACACCTTC	CASSAGQDYGYTF
TRBD1	TRBV4-2	many	TRBJ1-5	TGTGCCAGCAGCCAAGCGGACAGGGGAACACTGCCAGCTCAGCCCCAGCATTTT	CASSQADRGTLPAQPQHF
NA	TRBV4-1	NA	TRBJ2-7	TGCGCCAGCAGCCAAGAGCTCCGGGACCGATACTACGAGCAGTACTTC	CASSQELRDRYYEQYF
TRBD2	TRBV29-1	NA	TRBJ2-7	TGCAGCGTCCCCGGAGCGGGAGGGTCCTACGAGCAGTACTTC	CSVPGAGGSYEQYF
NA	TRBV27	NA	TRBJ2-3	TGTGCCAGCAGTTTAAACGGACTTAGGGAGGCAGATACGCAGTATTTT	CASSLNGLREADTQYF